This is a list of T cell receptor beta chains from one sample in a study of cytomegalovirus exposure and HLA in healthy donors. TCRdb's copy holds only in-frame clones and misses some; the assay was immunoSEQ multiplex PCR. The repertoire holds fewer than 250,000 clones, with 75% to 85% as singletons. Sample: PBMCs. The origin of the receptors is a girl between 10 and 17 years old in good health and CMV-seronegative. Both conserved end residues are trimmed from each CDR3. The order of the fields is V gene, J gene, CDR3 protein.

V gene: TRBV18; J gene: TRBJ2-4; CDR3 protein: ASSPLGQGSDIQY
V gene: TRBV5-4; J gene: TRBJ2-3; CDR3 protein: ASKFGGRSTDTQY
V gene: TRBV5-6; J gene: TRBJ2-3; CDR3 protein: ASSPAGLAGLQDTQY
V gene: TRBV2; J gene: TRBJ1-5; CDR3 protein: ASSQQGVQPQH
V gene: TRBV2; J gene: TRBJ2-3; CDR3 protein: ASRVPADPITSTDTQY
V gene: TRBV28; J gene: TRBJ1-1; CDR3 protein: ASIPQAVDTEAF
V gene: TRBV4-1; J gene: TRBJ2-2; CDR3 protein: ASSQAGTPNTGELF
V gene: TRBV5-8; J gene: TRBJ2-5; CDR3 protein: ASSLGSSGVTGETQY
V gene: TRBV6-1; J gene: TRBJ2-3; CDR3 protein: ASSGSDRASWGTDTQY
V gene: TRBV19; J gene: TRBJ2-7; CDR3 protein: ASRSGTGSYEQY